The next 21 T cell receptor beta chains were all read from a single sample in a study of T cell repertoires in cytomegalovirus infection. TCRdb re-analysed the reads in MiXCR, keeping a single row per CDR3 protein. The profile shows 150,000 to 200,000 distinct CDR3 sequences, less than 9.5% of them singletons. Material for sequencing was PBMCs. The receptors here all came from a human donor in good health (CMV status not recorded). Some clones in this sample may be carry-over from other donors' samples.

V gene TRBV6-5 combines with J gene TRBJ2-2; D call uncertain. The V end was cut by 2 bases, the J end by 2 bases, with 9 bases between. CDR1 MNHEY and CDR2 SVGAGI come from the germline V gene. The CDR3 runs 15 residues. The CDR3 protein is CASSYVASNTGELFF. The CDR3 DNA sequence: TGTGCCAGCAGTTACGTGGCCTCCAACACCGGGGAGCTGTTTTTT.

There are many counts of this clonotype. The rearrangement uses TRBV7-3 and TRBJ2-3; 8 nucleotides match TRBD2. This CDR3 region has 14 residues. V lost 1 base, J lost 7 bases, and 4 bases stayed unmatched. CDR1 is SGHTA and CDR2 is FQGTGA in the germline V gene. Here the CDR3 DNA reads TGTGCCAGCAGCTTAAACGCGGGAGGAAATACGCAGTATTTT. This translates into CASSLNAGGNTQYF.

The sample holds a few counts of this clonotype. The genes are TRBV28 and TRBJ2-5; TRBD2 aligns across 8 bases. This CDR3 is built from 14 residues. The germline V gene has CDR1 MDHEN and CDR2 SYDVKM. Trimming cost V 6 bases and J 5 bases; bases outside gene matches: 8. In nucleotides, the CDR3 is TGTGCCAGCAGATTAGCGGGGACGGGCGAGACCCAGTACTTC. Its protein is CASRLAGTGETQYF.

This clonotype was picked up many times. V gene TRBV7-2 combines with J gene TRBJ1-2, with 9 bases identical to TRBD1. Germline CDR1 SGHTA, CDR2 FQGNSA. The CDR3 has 15 residues. V was clipped by 7 bases and J by 4 bases; unmatched bases: 10. CDR3 nucleotide sequence: TGTGCCAGCAACGAAGGGGACAGGGCAGGCTATGGCTACACCTTC. Its translation is CASNEGDRAGYGYTF.

This clonotype appeared many times. The chain is built from TRBV5-4 and TRBJ2-3; 11 nucleotides line up with TRBD2. The germline CDR1 and CDR2 sequences are SGHNT and YYREEE (reference sequence). CDR3 length equals 13 residues. Trimming took 10 bases from V and 4 from J; bases not matched to a gene: 5. CDR3 in amino acids: CAFLAGGPDTQYF. The CDR3 DNA sequence: TGTGCCTTCCTAGCGGGGGGCCCAGATACGCAGTATTTT.

The chain combines TRBV28 with TRBJ2-7; 7 bases map to TRBD1. V lost 6 bases to trimming and J lost 2 bases; unmatched junction nucleotides: 4. From germline, CDR1 is MDHEN and CDR2 SYDVKM. This CDR3 comprises 13 residues. The CDR3 here is CASRIDRAYEQYF. CDR3 bases: TGTGCCAGCAGGATAGACAGGGCCTACGAGCAGTACTTC.

This clonotype was recorded at least ten times. The chain carries TRBV7-2 and TRBJ2-1; D unresolved. Germline lookup yields CDR1 SGHTA and CDR2 FQGNSA. CDR3 length: 13 residues. V lost 2 bases, J lost 5 bases, and 7 bases lay in between. The CDR3: CASSLSSDNEQFF. In nucleotides, the CDR3 is TGTGCCAGCAGCTTAAGCTCAGACAATGAGCAGTTCTTC. Full variable domain (remainder filled in from reference TRBV7-2 and TRBJ2-1): GAGVSQSPSNKVTEKGKDVELRCDPISGHTALYWYRQSLGQGLEFLIYFQGNSAPDKSGLPSDRFSAERTGGSVSTLTIQRTQQEDSAVYLCASSLSSDNEQFFGPGTRLTVL.

This clonotype was counted ten times or more. The rearrangement links TRBV7-8 to TRBJ1-1, with a weak D call TRBD1 (5 bases). Germline V gene sequence: CDR1 SGHVS, CDR2 FQNEAQ. Trimming stripped 1 base from V and 4 bases from J, with 13 bases between. This CDR3 comprises 15 residues. CDR3 residues: CASSLEQGRVTEAFF. The CDR3 DNA is TGTGCCAGCAGCTTAGAGCAGGGACGAGTCACTGAAGCTTTCTTT. Filled out from reference TRBV7-8 and TRBJ1-1, the complete variable domain reads GAGVSQSPRYKVAKRGQDVALRCDPISGHVSLFWYQQALGQGPEFLTYFQNEAQLDKSGLPSDRFFAERPEGSVSTLKIQRTQQEDSAVYLCASSLEQGRVTEAFFGQGTRLTVV.

This rearrangement joins TRBV20-1 to TRBJ2-7, with 10 bases that match TRBD2. Germline assignment: CDR1 DFQATT and CDR2 SNEGSKA (reference sequence). J gave up 7 bases and V 6 bases, and 12 bases lay outside the gene matches. The CDR3 is made up of 14 amino acids. The CDR3 DNA sequence: TGCAGTGCCCCCAGCGGGAGGGCAAACTATGAGCAGTACTTC. Translation gives CSAPSGRANYEQYF.

This clonotype came up a few times. The chain couples TRBV5-1 to TRBJ2-5; D unclear. V lost 0 bases to trimming and J lost 4 bases, with 10 bases between them. The CDR3 sequence is 14 residues long. Germline V gene lookup returns CDR1 SGHRS and CDR2 YFSETQ. CDR3 DNA: TGCGCCAGCAGCTTGGAGATGACTCGAGAGACCCAGTACTTC. Translated, it gives CASSLEMTRETQYF.

The chain recombines TRBV28 with TRBJ2-3; D is perhaps TRBD1 (5 bases). Trimming took off 6 bases at V and 7 bases at J, with 17 bases between the two ends. CDR3 length: 14 residues. CDR1 and CDR2 (germline): MDHEN, SYDVKM. The CDR3 DNA reads TGTGCCAGCAGCGTTCGTAGGGGTCAGAATACGCAGTATTTT. It encodes CASSVRRGQNTQYF. The full variable domain, its missing parts supplied by reference TRBV28 and TRBJ2-3, is DVKVTQSSRYLVKRTGEKVFLECVQDMDHENMFWYRQDPGLGLRLIYFSYDVKMKEKGDIPEGYSVSREKKERFSLILESASTNQTSMYLCASSVRRGQNTQYFGPGTRLTVL.

This clonotype was seen at least ten times. The chain is built from TRBV6-2 or TRBV6-3 and TRBJ2-4, with D possibly TRBD1 on 6 matching bases. Germline CDR1 reads MNHEY; CDR2 reads SVGEGT. This CDR3 comprises 18 residues. With 5 bases removed from V and 1 base from J, the gap between germline ends came to 21 bases. The CDR3 region is CASSPHERTGRAKNIQYF. The DNA of the CDR3 is TGTGCCAGCAGTCCCCACGAGCGCACAGGGCGGGCCAAAAACATTCAGTACTTC.

This clonotype was detected a few times. The V and J genes are TRBV11-2 and TRBJ1-1; D possibly corresponds to TRBD1 (6 bases). This CDR3 is 16 amino acids long. The germline CDR1 and CDR2 sequences are SGHAT and FQNNGV. Trimming left V 3 bases short and J 3 bases short, with 17 bases between. The CDR3 reads CASSFPPQGLYTEAFF. The DNA of the CDR3 is TGTGCCAGCAGCTTCCCCCCACAGGGACTTTACACTGAAGCTTTCTTT.

Only a few counts were recorded for this clonotype. The V and J genes are TRBV28 and TRBJ2-7, with a tentative D call TRBD1 (5 bases). CDR1 MDHEN and CDR2 SYDVKM come from the germline V gene. The CDR3 is made up of 17 amino acids. V was cut by 2 bases and J by 2 bases, with 19 bases left in between. The CDR3 sequence: CASSLQGRSGATYEQYF. Here the CDR3 DNA reads TGTGCCAGCAGTTTACAAGGGCGATCTGGGGCCACCTACGAGCAGTACTTC.

CDR3 residues: CASSADGRDTQYF. The CDR3 DNA follows: TGTGCCAGCAGTGCCGACGGCCGGGATACGCAGTATTTT. The chain combines TRBV2 with TRBJ2-3; D is ambiguous. Trimming pared 4 bases from V and 6 bases from J, leaving 11 bases between. The germline gives CDR1 SNHLY, CDR2 FYNNEI. The CDR3 runs 13 residues.

As for this clonotype: Without the conserved terminal phenylalanine or tryptophan, this CDR3 likely stems from a read error. This chain connects TRBV29-1 to TRBJ2-1; D may correspond to TRBD1 or TRBD2 (5 bases each). The germline V and J ends were trimmed by 8 bases and 4 bases, with 21 bases remaining between them. The CDR3 runs to 15 residues. The germline CDR1 and CDR2 sequences are SQVTM and ANQGSEA. The DNA for the CDR3 is TGCAGCTTTGCAGAGGGAGACAGTAATTACAATGAGCAGTTCTGC. Translation gives CSFAEGDSNYNEQFC.

Many counts were recorded for this clonotype. The V call is TRBV14, the J call TRBJ2-1; TRBD1 matches 8 bases. Trimming took 5 bases from V and 1 from J; bases not matched to a gene: 4. The CDR3 is 15 residues long. In germline, CDR1 is SGHDN, CDR2 FVKESK. The CDR3 nucleotides are TGTGCCAGCAGCGACAGGGGTACGTCCTACAATGAGCAGTTCTTC. The encoded protein is CASSDRGTSYNEQFF.

Of note for this clonotype: The germline gene is not matched at one end of the junction; a read error may be the cause. V is TRBV30 and J is TRBJ2-3; TRBD2 is a possible D gene (5 bases). The CDR3 spans 13 residues. Germline V gives CDR1 GTSNPN, CDR2 SVGIG (reference sequence). CDR3 in DNA: TGTGCCCGGAGGACTCAGGCGACAGATACGCAGTATTTT. It encodes CARRTQATDTQYF.

This chain links TRBV28 with TRBJ2-3; D is possibly TRBD1 (5 bases). In germline, CDR1 is MDHEN, CDR2 SYDVKM. This CDR3 is built from 15 residues. The ends were cut back, 7 bases at V and 1 base at J, with 15 bases in the middle. CDR3 in DNA: TGTGCCAGCACGACCAGGGTGGTCGGCACAGATACGCAGTATTTT. As protein: CASTTRVVGTDTQYF.

Points on this clonotype: This sequence may be a read error, since a much larger clone differs from it by one base. The V gene is TRBV12-5, the J gene TRBJ2-2; D is perhaps TRBD1 or TRBD2 (5 bases each). Germline V gene data show CDR1 as LGHNT and CDR2 as FRNRAP. The CDR3 covers 12 residues. V lost 3 bases and J lost 9, with 8 bases in between. The chain's CDR3 is CASGFEGRELFF. As DNA, the CDR3 is TGTGCTAGTGGTTTTGAGGGGCGGGAGCTGTTTTTT.

This chain links TRBV28 with TRBJ1-2; 7 nucleotides agree with TRBD1. The V and J ends lost 3 bases and 8 bases, in that order; junction bases with no gene match: 9. The germline gives CDR1 MDHEN, CDR2 SYDVKM. The CDR3 length is 14 residues. CDR3 sequence: CASSFRVGGSGYTF. The CDR3 coding sequence is TGTGCCAGCAGTTTCCGGGTAGGGGGCAGCGGCTACACCTTC.